The clone carrying this TCR beta chain was recorded once. What it binds is unknown. Germline lookup yields CDR1 KGHSH and CDR2 LQKENI. V trimming: 2 bases; J trimming: 1 base; junction bases outside the gene matches: 6. The CDR3 has 16 amino acids. This entry is derived from a study of shared clonotypes between healthy human individuals. Study results and caveats: Having only a few donors restricted how much genetic and exposure-history diversity was captured.

Original processing notes: ImmunoSEQ only sent back junction sequences with no quality scores, so filtering was done differently. The assay was immunoSEQ multiplex PCR, and TCRdb's table has in-frame clones only and misses some. Clone size and the V and J calls come from that table; the DNA yielded D and trimming. The sample holds around 1.6 million clones; 95% to 99% are singletons and the top ten take around 0.47%. The origin of this receptor is a man aged 25-45 years in good health. The sample taken for sequencing was naive CD4+ T cells sorted from blood. Subset denoted: CD45RA+ positively selected. This chain joins TRBV18 and TRBJ2-7; 9 bases are shared with TRBD1. The CDR3 is CASSPVGQGRSYEQYF. The DNA for the CDR3 is TGTGCCAGCTCACCAGTGGGACAGGGAAGGTCCTACGAGCAGTACTTC.